This T cell receptor (beta chain) appears in the sequencing data of a study of identical twins. Study-level results: Because invariant MAIT and iNKT cells could be present, zero-insertion analyses could be partly confounded. Twins shared beta out-of-frame sequences in excess, but this excess was weaker.

This clonotype was seen only a few times. Its antigen is not identified. The germline gives CDR1 MNHNS, CDR2 SASEGT. Trimming removed 7 bases from V and 6 bases from J, with 21 bases in between. CDR3 size: 16 residues. TCRdb passed the 5' RACE reads through MiXCR, listing each CDR3 protein once. The data show 500,000 or so distinct CDR3 sequences, more than 13% seen once. These data were also reused for a study on yellow fever vaccine responses in identical twins.

The origin of this receptor is a young woman in good health. This sequence joins TRBV6-1 and TRBJ2-2, with TRBD1 as a possible D gene (5 bases). The sequenced material came from CD4+ T cells sorted from blood. CDR3 in DNA: TGTGCCAGCACCCCCACGCGACAGCTTAGGCCCGGGGAGCTGTTTTTT. Its protein is CASTPTRQLRPGELFF.